The 3 T cell receptor beta chains below were found in one sample sequenced in a study of cytomegalovirus exposure and HLA in healthy donors. PCR involved 60 Vbeta and 13 Jbeta primers. Clones were read by immunoSEQ multiplex PCR, and TCRdb kept only the in-frame ones, dropping some. The data contain 85,000 to 90,000 clones, around four fifths of them singletons. Sequencing was carried out using PBMCs. All receptors derive from a man aged 25 to 40 in good health and CMV-seropositive.

The V call is TRBV7-9, the J call TRBJ2-3; D gene ambiguous. V lost 5 bases to trimming and J lost 0 bases, with 9 bases between them. The CDR3 runs 14 residues. Germline-derived CDR1 and CDR2 are SEHNR and FQNEAQ (reference sequence). The CDR3 DNA is TGTGCCAGCAGCGCCCGCAGGAGCACAGATACGCAGTATTTT. Its protein product is CASSARRSTDTQYF. Drawing the rest from reference TRBV7-9 and TRBJ2-3, the complete variable domain is DTGVSQNPRHKITKRGQNVTFRCDPISEHNRLYWYRQTLGQGPEFLTYFQNEAQLEKSRLLSDRFSAERPKGSFSTLEIQRTEQGDSAMYLCASSARRSTDTQYFGPGTRLTVL.

The sample holds a few counts of this clone. This chain links TRBV11-2 with TRBJ2-7, with D perhaps TRBD1 (6 bases). V lost 2 bases, J lost 2 bases, and 7 bases lay in between. Germline V gives CDR1 SGHAT, CDR2 FQNNGV. The CDR3 is made up of 13 amino acids. CDR3 coding DNA: TGTGCCAGCAGCTTAACAGGGACCTACGAGCAGTACTTC. It specifies CASSLTGTYEQYF.

The genes are TRBV7-3 and TRBJ2-7; possibly TRBD2 for D (7 bases). V shed 2 bases and J shed 2 bases, with 13 bases lying between them. The CDR3 has 15 residues. Germline values: CDR1 SGHTA, CDR2 FQGTGA. CDR3 in amino acids: CASSLEGGPTYEQYF. Written as DNA, the CDR3 is TGTGCCAGCAGCTTAGAGGGGGGGCCCACCTACGAGCAGTACTTC. Supplemented by reference TRBV7-3 and TRBJ2-7, the full variable domain reads GAGVSQTPSNKVTEKGKYVELRCDPISGHTALYWYRQSLGQGPEFLIYFQGTGAADDSGLPNDRFFAVRPEGSVSTLKIQRTERGDSAVYLCASSLEGGPTYEQYFGPGTRLTVT.